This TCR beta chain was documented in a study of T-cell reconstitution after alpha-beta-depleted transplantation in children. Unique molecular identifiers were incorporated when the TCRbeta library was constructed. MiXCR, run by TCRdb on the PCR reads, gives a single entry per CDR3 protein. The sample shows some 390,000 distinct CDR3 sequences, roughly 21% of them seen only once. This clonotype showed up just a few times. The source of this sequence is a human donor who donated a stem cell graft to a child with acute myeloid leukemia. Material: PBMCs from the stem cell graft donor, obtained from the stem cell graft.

Here the CDR3 DNA reads TGTGCCAGCGGGGGGGGACATTCCTACGAGCAGTACTTC. It encodes CASGGGHSYEQYF. The rearrangement joins TRBV12-3 or TRBV12-4 to TRBJ2-7; the D gene is possibly TRBD2 (7 bases). This CDR3 has 13 amino acids. Trimming cost V 8 bases and J 1 base, with 12 bases left between them.